This T cell receptor (beta chain) came from a study of blood T cell repertoires in COVID-19. Method: immunoSEQ multiplex PCR; TCRdb's copy keeps in-frame clones and lacks some. The table records some 130,000 clones, around 82% of them present only once. Source material: peripheral blood. The TCR was taken from a man between 60 and 70 years old with acute or convalescent COVID-19.

The CDR3 DNA reads as TGTGCCAGCAGCTTAAGGCAGGGGGATGGTTCACCCCTCCACTTT. It translates to CASSLRQGDGSPLHF. The J gene is TRBJ1-6, the V gene TRBV11-2, with 7 bases identical to TRBD1. There are 15 residues in the CDR3. The V gene end was trimmed by 2 bases and the J gene end by 9 bases; junction bases not matched to a gene: 7. Germline V gene lookup returns CDR1 SGHAT and CDR2 FQNNGV.